The 10 T cell receptor beta chains reported below all come from one sample, sequenced in a study of blood T cell repertoires in COVID-19. Some clones are missing from TCRdb's copy, which holds only in-frame ones; the method was immunoSEQ multiplex PCR. The table has approximately 260,000 clones, approximately 83% seen once; the top ten hold 3.3%. Sequencing was carried out using PBMCs or T cells enriched from blood (not recorded which). The source of these receptors is a woman aged 40 to 50 with acute COVID-19.

The chain links TRBV3-1 (or the pseudogene TRBV3-2) to TRBJ1-1; D remains ambiguous. This CDR3 contains 13 residues. Trimming took 1 base from V and 0 from J, leaving 3 bases between them. CDR1 is LGHDT, CDR2 YNNKEL, per germline (reference sequence). CDR3 protein: CASSQGLNTEAFF. In DNA, the CDR3 is TGTGCCAGCAGCCAAGGGCTGAACACTGAAGCTTTCTTT.

The chain couples TRBV11-2 to TRBJ2-2, with D possibly matching TRBD1 (6 bases). The length of the CDR3 is 14 residues. Germline loops: CDR1 SGHAT, CDR2 FQNNGV. The V end lost 5 bases, the J end lost 6 bases, and 13 bases lay between the germline ends. DNA of the CDR3: TGTGCCAGCAGCCCTCGACAGGAATCCGGGGAGCTGTTTTTT. Its translation is CASSPRQESGELFF.

This chain connects TRBV2 to TRBJ2-1; 14 bases line up with TRBD2. The J segment lost 6 bases and the V segment lost 7 bases, leaving 5 bases of the junction unmatched. The CDR3 spans 15 residues. Germline V lookup: CDR1 SNHLY, CDR2 FYNNEI. The CDR3 sequence: CASNQGLAGGNEQFF. The CDR3 coding sequence is TGTGCCAGCAACCAAGGACTAGCGGGGGGCAATGAGCAGTTCTTC.

The chain joins TRBV27 to TRBJ1-6; 7 nucleotides align to TRBD1. This CDR3 spans 14 amino acids. The V gene end was trimmed by 6 bases and the J gene end by 7 bases; junction bases not matched to a gene: 6. In germline, CDR1 is MNHEY, CDR2 SMNVEV (reference sequence). The CDR3 loop is CASSLRGENSPLHF. The CDR3 DNA follows: TGTGCCAGCAGCCTCAGGGGGGAAAATTCACCCCTCCACTTT.

This rearrangement joins TRBV18 to TRBJ2-3; 7 bases map to TRBD1. The germline V gene has CDR1 KGHSH and CDR2 LQKENI. The CDR3 contains 15 residues. The trim removed 4 bases at V and 0 bases at J, leaving 4 bases unmatched. For the CDR3, the DNA is TGTGCCAGCTCACGTGTGGGACAGAGCACAGATACGCAGTATTTT. It is translated as CASSRVGQSTDTQYF. The entire variable domain, with the rest obtained from reference TRBV18 and TRBJ2-3, is as follows: NAGVMQNPRHLVRRRGQEARLRCSPMKGHSHVYWYRQLPEEGLKFMVYLQKENIIDESGMPKERFSAEFPKEGPSILRIQQVVRGDSAAYFCASSRVGQSTDTQYFGPGTRLTVL.

The chain links TRBV7-8 to TRBJ1-6; 9 bases fit TRBD1. CDR1 and CDR2 (germline): SGHVS, FQNEAQ. CDR3 size: 18 residues. The J segment lost 10 bases and the V segment lost 5 bases, leaving 18 bases of the junction unmatched. DNA for the CDR3: TGTGCCAGCAGCCTACAAGTTTTCCGGACAGGGGAACAATCACCCCTCCACTTT. As protein: CASSLQVFRTGEQSPLHF.

The V gene is TRBV4-2, the J gene TRBJ1-4; D is possibly TRBD1 (6 bases). The V end was cut by 0 bases, the J end by 4 bases, with 12 bases between. This CDR3 is built from 16 residues. Looked up from germline, CDR1 is LGHNA and CDR2 is YNFKEQ. CDR3: CASSQDLAGDNEKLFF. Written as DNA, the CDR3 is TGTGCCAGCAGCCAAGATCTGGCAGGGGATAATGAAAAACTGTTTTTT.

This clone occurred a few times. The CDR3 loop is CAWSVGLAGGPYLNEQFF. The CDR3 nucleotides read TGTGCCTGGAGTGTAGGGCTAGCGGGAGGGCCCTACCTCAATGAGCAGTTCTTC. The chain combines TRBV30 with TRBJ2-1, with 12 bases fitting TRBD2. Trimming at V came to 0 bases and at J to 6 bases, leaving 12 bases not matched to a gene. This CDR3 is 18 amino acids long. CDR1 GTSNPN and CDR2 SVGIG come from the germline V gene (reference sequence).

CDR3 loop: CASISGGYTEAFF. CDR3 coding DNA: TGTGCCAGCATCTCGGGGGGGTACACTGAAGCTTTCTTT. J is TRBJ1-1 and V is TRBV2, with D possibly matching TRBD1 (5 bases). CDR1 SNHLY and CDR2 FYNNEI come from the germline V gene. This CDR3 has 13 amino acids. Trimming took 7 bases from V and 3 from J, leaving 12 bases between them.

The rearrangement joins TRBV10-2 to TRBJ2-1, with 9 positions matching TRBD2. This CDR3 is 14 amino acids long. Per germline, CDR1 WSHSY and CDR2 SAAADI. V shed 7 bases, J shed 9 bases, and the junction held 10 bases outside the gene matches. CDR3 region: CASKETSGRGEQFF. The CDR3 DNA reads TGCGCCAGCAAAGAGACTAGCGGCCGAGGTGAGCAGTTCTTC.